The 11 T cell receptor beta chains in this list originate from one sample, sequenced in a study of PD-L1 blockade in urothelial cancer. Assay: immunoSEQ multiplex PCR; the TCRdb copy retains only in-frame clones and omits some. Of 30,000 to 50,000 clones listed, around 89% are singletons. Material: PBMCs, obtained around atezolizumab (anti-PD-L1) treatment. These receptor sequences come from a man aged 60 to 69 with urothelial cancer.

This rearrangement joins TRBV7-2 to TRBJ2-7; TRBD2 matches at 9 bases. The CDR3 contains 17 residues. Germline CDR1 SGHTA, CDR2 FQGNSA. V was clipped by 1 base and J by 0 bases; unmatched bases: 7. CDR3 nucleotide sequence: TGTGCCAGCAGCTTAGGGGCTAGCGGGGATTTCTCCTACGAGCAGTACTTC. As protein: CASSLGASGDFSYEQYF.

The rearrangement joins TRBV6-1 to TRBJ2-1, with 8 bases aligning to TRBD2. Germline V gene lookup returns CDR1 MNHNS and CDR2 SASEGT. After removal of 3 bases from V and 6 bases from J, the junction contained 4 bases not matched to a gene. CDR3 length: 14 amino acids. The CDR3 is CASSDGGGPNEQFF. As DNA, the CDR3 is TGTGCCAGCAGTGATGGCGGGGGGCCCAATGAGCAGTTCTTC.

The CDR3 sequence is CASRGGTTLTYEQYF. CDR3 bases: TGTGCCAGCAGGGGGGGGACAACCTTAACCTACGAGCAGTACTTC. The chain has TRBV28 and TRBJ2-7, with TRBD2 as a possible D gene (7 bases). The CDR3 extends over 15 amino acids. Trimming cost V 6 bases and J 2 bases, with 17 bases left between them. Germline CDR1 and CDR2: MDHEN and SYDVKM.

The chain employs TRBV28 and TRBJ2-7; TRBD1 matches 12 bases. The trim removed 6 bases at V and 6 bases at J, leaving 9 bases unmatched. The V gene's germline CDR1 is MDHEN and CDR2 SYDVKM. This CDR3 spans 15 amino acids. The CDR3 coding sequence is TGTGCCAGCAGCCAATTTGGGACAGGGGGCCGCGAGCAGTACTTC. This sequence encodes CASSQFGTGGREQYF.

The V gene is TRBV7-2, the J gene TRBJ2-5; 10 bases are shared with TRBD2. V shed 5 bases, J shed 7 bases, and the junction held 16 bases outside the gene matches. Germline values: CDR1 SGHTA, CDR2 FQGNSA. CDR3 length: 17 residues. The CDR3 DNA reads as TGTGCCAGCAGCCAAGGGAGCAGCGGGGGGGCGGTTGGGACCCAGTACTTC. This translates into CASSQGSSGGAVGTQYF.

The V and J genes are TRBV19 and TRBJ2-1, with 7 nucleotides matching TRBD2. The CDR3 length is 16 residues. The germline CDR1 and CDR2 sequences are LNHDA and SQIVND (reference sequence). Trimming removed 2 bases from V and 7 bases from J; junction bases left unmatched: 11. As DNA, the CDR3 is TGTGCCAGTAGTATACGAGCGGGGTCCTCCTCAAATGAGCAGTTCTTC. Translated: CASSIRAGSSSNEQFF.

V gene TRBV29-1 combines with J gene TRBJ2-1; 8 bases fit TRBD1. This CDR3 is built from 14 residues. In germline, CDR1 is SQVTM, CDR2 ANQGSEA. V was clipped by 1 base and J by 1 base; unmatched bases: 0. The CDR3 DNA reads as TGCAGCGTTGAAGGGACAGGGTCCTACAATGAGCAGTTCTTC. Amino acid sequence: CSVEGTGSYNEQFF.

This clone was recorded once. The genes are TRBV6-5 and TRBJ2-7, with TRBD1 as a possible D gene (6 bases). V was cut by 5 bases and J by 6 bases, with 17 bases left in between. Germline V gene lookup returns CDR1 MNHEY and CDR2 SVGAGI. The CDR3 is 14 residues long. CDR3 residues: CASSPTGTTREQYF. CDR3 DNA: TGTGCCAGCAGTCCCACCGGGACAACTCGCGAGCAGTACTTC.

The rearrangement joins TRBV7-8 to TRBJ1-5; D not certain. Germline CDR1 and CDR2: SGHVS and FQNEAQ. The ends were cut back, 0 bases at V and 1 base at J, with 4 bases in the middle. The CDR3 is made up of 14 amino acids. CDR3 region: CASSLAGSNQPQHF. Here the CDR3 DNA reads TGTGCCAGCAGCTTAGCCGGGAGCAATCAGCCCCAGCATTTT.

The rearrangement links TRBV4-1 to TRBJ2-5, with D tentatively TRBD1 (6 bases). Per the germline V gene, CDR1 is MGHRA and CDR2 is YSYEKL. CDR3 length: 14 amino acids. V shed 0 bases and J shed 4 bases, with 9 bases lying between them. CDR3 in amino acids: CASSQDQGGETQYF. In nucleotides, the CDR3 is TGCGCCAGCAGCCAAGATCAAGGGGGAGAGACCCAGTACTTC.

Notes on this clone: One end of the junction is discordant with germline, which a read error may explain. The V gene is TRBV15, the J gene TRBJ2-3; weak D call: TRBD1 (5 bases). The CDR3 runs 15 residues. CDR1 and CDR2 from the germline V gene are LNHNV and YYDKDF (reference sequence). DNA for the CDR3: TGTGCCACCAGCAGAGATCTGGGGAATACAGGTACGCAGTATTTT. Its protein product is CATSRDLGNTGTQYF.